These 27 T cell receptor beta chains came from one sample sequenced in a study of breast tumors, draining lymph nodes, adjacent tissues. A single record per CDR3 protein comes from TCRdb applying MiXCR to the multiplex PCR reads. The profile covers about 270,000 distinct CDR3 sequences, with over 30% appearing a single time and about 1% taken by the ten largest. Breast cancer patients provided tissue from their axillary draining lymph nodes. Input material: axillary lymph node tissue. The receptors were gathered from a female donor with breast cancer. Some clones in this sample may be carry-over from other donors' samples.

This clonotype has only one observation. A read error may explain this, as a much larger clone is one base away. In DNA form, the CDR3 reads TGTGCCAGCAGCTTGTCTGAGCGGGAGCTACGACGGTTCTTC. It codes for CASSLSERELRRFF. V and J are TRBV7-6 and TRBJ2-1; 8 bases are a match to TRBD2. This CDR3 is built from 14 residues. Germline-derived CDR1 and CDR2 are SGHVS and FNYEAQ. V shed 3 bases and J 15 bases; nucleotides not matched to a gene: 13.

A word on this clonotype: A much larger clone lies one base from this, so it may be a read error. CDR3 residues: CASSWGGSSYNEQFF. The CDR3 DNA follows: TGTGCCAGCAGCTGGGGCGGTTCTTCCTACAATGAGCAGTTCTTC. This chain connects TRBV5-8 to TRBJ2-1; D possibly corresponds to TRBD1 (5 bases). The CDR3 is 15 amino acids. Germline-derived CDR1 and CDR2 are SGHTS and YDEGEE. Between the trimmed V and J ends, which lost 3 bases and 1 base, there was a span of 11 bases. The whole variable domain, filled in from reference TRBV5-8 and TRBJ2-1, reads EAGVTQSPTHLIKTRGQQATLRCSPISGHTSVYWYQQALGLGLQFLLWYDEGEERNRGNFPPRFSGRQFPNYSSELNVNALELEDSALYLCASSWGGSSYNEQFFGPGTRLTVL.

This clonotype has just a few counts. This sequence may be a read error, since a much larger clone differs from it by one base. The V call is TRBV5-8, the J call TRBJ1-2, with D possibly TRBD1 on 6 matching bases. The CDR3 spans 15 residues. Germline-derived CDR1 and CDR2 are SGHTS and YDEGEE. Trimming took off 4 bases at V and 3 bases at J, with 16 bases between the two ends. CDR3 nucleotide sequence: TGTGCCAGCAGCAGGGGGTGGGCCAAAGACTATGGCTACACCTTC. It translates to CASSRGWAKDYGYTF.

This clonotype was seen ten or more times. The CDR3 sequence is CASKVSGTTMETQYF. The CDR3 DNA sequence: TGTGCCAGTAAGGTGAGCGGGACGACCATGGAGACCCAGTACTTC. The V call is TRBV19, the J call TRBJ2-5; TRBD2 matches at 7 bases. V was clipped by 7 bases and J by 5 bases; unmatched bases: 13. CDR3 size: 15 residues. CDR1 and CDR2 from the germline V gene are LNHDA and SQIVND (reference sequence).

This clonotype was seen ten or more times. The V call is TRBV11-1, the J call TRBJ1-2, with a tentative D call TRBD1 (6 bases). This CDR3 has 14 amino acids. From germline, CDR1 is SGHAT and CDR2 FQDESV (reference sequence). V gave up 2 bases and J gave up 3 bases, with 10 bases separating them. CDR3: CASSLSGQYYGYTF. The CDR3 DNA follows: TGTGCCAGCAGCTTATCCGGACAGTACTATGGCTACACCTTC.

This clonotype has a count of ten or more. DNA of the CDR3: TGTGCCAGCAGAGCCTCTCGTGGTGGTGAGCAGTTCTTC. It yields the protein CASRASRGGEQFF. The chain is built from TRBV2 and TRBJ2-1, with D hard to call. The V gene lost 6 bases and the J gene lost 9 bases, with 15 bases spanning the gap. Germline V gene lookup returns CDR1 SNHLY and CDR2 FYNNEI. This CDR3 spans 13 amino acids.

A word on this clonotype: The CDR3 end shows no conserved phenylalanine or tryptophan, and so a read error is likely. The CDR3 sequence: CAGSLGQTYGYTL. Here the CDR3 DNA reads TGTGCCGGCAGCTTAGGCCAGACCTATGGCTACACCCTC. J is TRBJ1-2 and V is TRBV7-2, with unresolved D. The length of the CDR3 is 13 residues. Germline V lookup: CDR1 SGHTA, CDR2 FQGNSA.

This clonotype appeared many times. The CDR3 is CASKQVPQETQYF. In DNA form, the CDR3 reads TGTGCCAGCAAACAGGTACCACAAGAGACCCAGTACTTC. V usage is TRBV5-4 and J usage is TRBJ2-5, with D perhaps TRBD1 (5 bases). The CDR3 is made up of 13 amino acids. Looked up from germline, CDR1 is SGHNT and CDR2 is YYREEE (reference sequence). V gave up 6 bases and J gave up 2 bases, with 11 bases separating them.

The V call is TRBV7-2, the J call TRBJ1-1; D uncertain. The ends were cut back, 5 bases at V and 0 bases at J, with 7 bases in the middle. Germline V gene data show CDR1 as SGHTA and CDR2 as FQGNSA. The length of the CDR3 is 13 residues. CDR3 sequence (DNA): TGTGCCAGCAGCCCACAAGTGAACACTGAAGCTTTCTTT. This encodes CASSPQVNTEAFF.

In its sample, this clonotype was seen many times. The V gene is TRBV29-1, the J gene TRBJ2-7, with D unresolved. Germline CDR1 SQVTM, CDR2 ANQGSEA. V was cut by 5 bases and J by 0 bases, with 17 bases left in between. CDR3 length: 15 amino acids. The CDR3 DNA follows: TGCAGCGTTACCACGACGGGTCTTCTCTCCTACGAGCAGTACTTC. It specifies CSVTTTGLLSYEQYF.

This clonotype was seen repeatedly, ten times or more. The chain uses TRBV11-2 and TRBJ1-2, with TRBD1 identical over 8 bases. There are 13 residues in the CDR3. Germline CDR1 SGHAT, CDR2 FQNNGV. V was clipped by 3 bases and J by 5 bases; unmatched bases: 2. The CDR3, as DNA: TGTGCCAGCAGCTTGGGGACAGGTTATGGCTACACCTTC. It is translated as CASSLGTGYGYTF. The complete variable domain, with remaining parts taken from reference TRBV11-2 and TRBJ1-2, reads EAGVAQSPRYKIIEKRQSVAFWCNPISGHATLYWYQQILGQGPKLLIQFQNNGVVDDSQLPKDRFSAERLKGVDSTLKIQPAKLEDSAVYLCASSLGTGYGYTFGSGTRLTVV.

This chain uses TRBV2 with TRBJ2-1; no clear D. CDR3 length: 14 amino acids. V was cut by 4 bases and J by 3 bases, with 10 bases left in between. Germline V gene lookup returns CDR1 SNHLY and CDR2 FYNNEI. The CDR3 DNA is TGTGCCAGCAGTGGACTGGGCAACTACAATGAGCAGTTCTTC. Protein: CASSGLGNYNEQFF.

With respect to this clonotype: With a much larger clone just one base away, this may be a read error. V is TRBV20-1 and J is TRBJ2-1, with D uncertain. Germline V gene sequence: CDR1 DFQATT, CDR2 SNEGSKA (reference sequence). This CDR3 comprises 12 residues. CDR3 protein: CSASLFYNEPFF. The CDR3 nucleotides are TGCAGTGCTAGCTTATTCTACAATGAGCCGTTCTTC.

This clonotype was seen more than once but under ten times. The chain recombines TRBV9 with TRBJ1-2; D is uncertain. The CDR3 loop spans 12 amino acids. With 3 bases removed from V and 9 bases from J, the gap between germline ends came to 12 bases. Germline V gives CDR1 SGDLS, CDR2 YYNGEE. The DNA for the CDR3 is TGTGCCAGCAGCGGTGGTCCGAGCAGCTACACCTTC. Its protein is CASSGGPSSYTF. Full variable domain (remainder filled in from reference TRBV9 and TRBJ1-2): DSGVTQTPKHLITATGQRVTLRCSPRSGDLSVYWYQQSLDQGLQFLIQYYNGEERAKGNILERFSAQQFPDLHSELNLSSLELGDSALYFCASSGGPSSYTFGSGTRLTVV.

The table lists this clonotype with many counts. This chain joins TRBV2 and TRBJ2-1; TRBD1 is a possible D gene (5 bases). The CDR3 totals 15 residues. CDR1 is SNHLY, CDR2 FYNNEI, per germline. With 3 bases removed from V and 1 base from J, the gap between germline ends came to 10 bases. The CDR3 sequence: CASSEAGPSYNEQFF. CDR3 DNA: TGTGCCAGCAGTGAGGCAGGGCCATCCTACAATGAGCAGTTCTTC.

In this sample, this clonotype turned up many times. One junction end does not reproduce the germline sequence, and a read error may be involved. The chain recombines TRBV7-2 with TRBJ2-6, with D tentatively TRBD1 (5 bases). The CDR3 is 15 amino acids. Germline V gene data show CDR1 as SGHTA and CDR2 as FQGNSA. In nucleotides, the CDR3 is TGTGCCAGCAGCCCCTCCGCCTCTGGGGCCAACGTCCTGCCTTTC. Protein: CASSPSASGANVLPF.

In its sample, this clonotype was seen many times. The chain combines TRBV25-1 with TRBJ1-2; 8 nucleotides agree with TRBD1. The V gene's germline CDR1 is MGHDK and CDR2 SYGVNS. CDR3 length: 17 residues. The J segment lost 6 bases and the V segment lost 1 base, leaving 13 bases of the junction unmatched. Here the CDR3 DNA reads TGTGCCAGCAGTGAATCAGGGTTATGGACAGGGCGAGATGGCTACACCTTC. This translates into CASSESGLWTGRDGYTF.

This chain uses TRBV7-9 with TRBJ1-2; D remains unclear. Per germline, CDR1 SEHNR and CDR2 FQNEAQ (reference sequence). CDR3 length: 14 residues. Trimming took 0 bases from V and 3 from J, leaving 8 bases between them. The CDR3: CASSLAAGYYGYTF. Here the CDR3 DNA reads TGTGCCAGCAGCTTAGCGGCAGGATACTATGGCTACACCTTC.

The J gene is TRBJ1-5, the V gene TRBV20-1; D is undetermined. Germline V gene sequence: CDR1 DFQATT, CDR2 SNEGSKA (reference sequence). V was trimmed by 1 base and J by 2 bases, leaving 6 bases between them. The length of the CDR3 is 13 residues. The CDR3 DNA follows: TGCAGTGCTAGAGGGAAGGGCAATCAGCCCCAGCATTTT. Amino acids: CSARGKGNQPQHF.

This clonotype showed up many times. The chain carries TRBV4-2 and TRBJ1-3; possible D gene TRBD1, 5 bases. V lost 3 bases to trimming and J lost 4 bases, with 16 bases between them. Looked up from germline, CDR1 is LGHNA and CDR2 is YNFKEQ. The CDR3 runs to 16 residues. The CDR3 DNA reads TGTGCCAGCAGCCAGTTCGGAGGGACTGCCGGAAACACCATATATTTT. Translated, it gives CASSQFGGTAGNTIYF.

V is TRBV5-1 and J is TRBJ2-5, with 7 positions matching TRBD2. The J segment lost 2 bases and the V segment lost 5 bases, leaving 12 bases of the junction unmatched. The V gene's germline CDR1 is SGHRS and CDR2 YFSETQ. This CDR3 is built from 16 residues. CDR3 in DNA: TGCGCCAGCAGTCCACCGGGGGGAGCGGGACAAGAGACCCAGTACTTC. Protein sequence: CASSPPGGAGQETQYF.

This clonotype was found a few times. The chain joins TRBV10-3 to TRBJ1-1; TRBD1 agrees at 7 bases. This CDR3 is 14 amino acids long. Germline CDR1 ENHRY, CDR2 SYGVKD. V lost 6 bases, J lost 5 bases, and 9 bases stayed unmatched. In DNA, the CDR3 is TGTGCCATCAGGAGACAGGGACTGGGAACTGAAGCTTTCTTT. This translates into CAIRRQGLGTEAFF.

DNA for the CDR3: TGTGCCAGCTCACCCAGTGGAAAGGTTTTTTGCTACACCTTC. Amino acids: CASSPSGKVFCYTF. The J gene is TRBJ1-2, the V gene TRBV12-3 or TRBV12-4; D uncertain. The CDR3 extends over 14 amino acids. Trimming cost V 8 bases and J 9 bases, with 22 bases left between them.

There are many counts of this clonotype. The CDR3 coding sequence is TGTGCCTGGACACAGGCCCACGAGCAGTACTTC. It specifies CAWTQAHEQYF. The J gene is TRBJ2-7, the V gene TRBV30; possible D gene TRBD1, 5 bases. The germline V gene has CDR1 GTSNPN and CDR2 SVGIG (reference sequence). The V end was cut by 4 bases, the J end by 5 bases, with 9 bases between. The CDR3 extends over 11 amino acids.

This clonotype was found many times. The chain joins TRBV7-8 to TRBJ2-3; D unclear. V was cut by 1 base and J by 7 bases, with 6 bases left in between. The CDR3 runs to 12 residues. The germline CDR1 and CDR2 sequences are SGHVS and FQNEAQ. The CDR3 here is CASSLGGNTQYF. CDR3 coding DNA: TGTGCCAGCAGCTTAGGAGGTAATACGCAGTATTTT.

A note on this clonotype: A read error may be the cause here, since a much bigger clone is one base away. This is likely a read error, given that the CDR3 carries no conserved phenylalanine or tryptophan at its end. The V gene is TRBV5-4, the J gene TRBJ2-1, with D unresolved. The CDR3 extends over 12 amino acids. The V and J ends lost 4 bases and 8 bases respectively, with 10 bases between them. CDR1 and CDR2 from the germline V gene are SGHNT and YYREEE (reference sequence). The CDR3 here is CASSVPKDEQFS. The CDR3 DNA reads TGTGCCAGCAGCGTCCCCAAGGATGAGCAGTTCTCC.

The chain couples TRBV24-1 to TRBJ2-1, with 11 bases matching TRBD1. Germline CDR1 reads KGHDR; CDR2 reads SFDVKD. J was trimmed by 6 bases and V by 3 bases; bases with no gene match: 3. CDR3 size: 15 residues. DNA for the CDR3: TGTGCCACCAGTGATGGCGGGACAGGGGGCAATGAGCAGTTCTTC. It codes for CATSDGGTGGNEQFF.